This T cell receptor (beta chain) came from a study of PD-1 blockade in classical Hodgkin lymphoma. TCRdb's copy holds only in-frame clones and misses some; the assay was immunoSEQ multiplex PCR. The profile shows roughly 56,000 clones, around 89% of them singletons. The length of the CDR3 is 15 residues. V lost 1 base, J lost 6 bases, and 15 bases lay in between. Per the germline V gene, CDR1 is SEHNR and CDR2 is FQNEAQ (reference sequence). Each patient's relapse followed autologous stem cell transplantation, and brentuximab vedotin exposure varied. V gene TRBV7-9 combines with J gene TRBJ1-2; weak D call: TRBD1 (6 bases). The sample here was peripheral blood mononuclear cells (PBMCs), taken before the second cycle of nivolumab. This clonotype was obtained from a human donor with classical Hodgkin lymphoma. The CDR3 DNA follows: TGTGCCAGCAGCTTAGGGGACATTTGGGCAGATGGCTACACCTTC. Amino acids: CASSLGDIWADGYTF.